The 32 T cell receptor beta chains given below trace back to one sample, sequenced in a study of blood T cell repertoires in COVID-19 (dated by TCRdb to 2020 to 2022). The library was built by means of the immunoSEQ multiplex PCR assay. TCRdb mirrors the immuneACCESS table, restricted to in-frame sequences. Some clones are absent from its copies; in checked studies, under half trace to an unresolved V gene, and the reason for the others is unknown. The sample table contains approximately 40,000 clones; only one count was recorded for 87% of them. The top ten constitute roughly 21% of the sample. What was sequenced was peripheral blood. These receptors originate from a man in his sixties with acute or convalescent COVID-19.

J is TRBJ1-4 and V is TRBV5-1, with a weak D call TRBD1 (6 bases). Looked up from germline, CDR1 is SGHRS and CDR2 is YFSETQ. This CDR3 is built from 15 residues. Trimming shortened V by 4 bases and J by 2 bases, and 12 bases separated the two germline ends. The CDR3 DNA reads as TGCGCCAGCAGCCCCGACAGGCCGACTAATGAAAAACTGTTTTTT. Translated: CASSPDRPTNEKLFF.

The chain is built from TRBV5-4 and TRBJ2-7, with 9 bases fitting TRBD1. The V segment lost 3 bases and the J segment 7 bases; nucleotides outside the gene matches: 2. The CDR3 sequence is 12 residues long. Germline CDR1 and CDR2: SGHNT and YYREEE (reference sequence). For the CDR3, the DNA is TGTGCCAGCAGCTCGGACAGGGGAGAGCAGTACTTC. Its protein is CASSSDRGEQYF.

This clone appeared once. The chain is built from TRBV20-1 and TRBJ1-2, with D possibly being TRBD1 (6 bases). The germline V gene encodes CDR1 DFQATT and CDR2 SNEGSKA (reference sequence). The V end was cut by 3 bases, the J end by 8 bases, with 13 bases between. This CDR3 has 12 residues. The CDR3 loop is CSASPGDRGYTF. The CDR3 nucleotides read TGCAGTGCTAGTCCAGGGGATAGGGGCTACACCTTC.

The chain has TRBV18 and TRBJ1-1; 9 bases agree with TRBD1. After removal of 4 bases from V and 4 bases from J, the junction contained 4 bases not matched to a gene. CDR3 length: 14 residues. Germline lookup yields CDR1 KGHSH and CDR2 LQKENI. CDR3 nucleotide sequence: TGTGCCAGCTCACGTACAGGGGGCGGCACTGAAGCTTTCTTT. Translating gives CASSRTGGGTEAFF.

V gene TRBV18 combines with J gene TRBJ1-5; unclear D gene. The CDR3 consists of 17 residues. Germline CDR1 reads KGHSH; CDR2 reads LQKENI. V dropped 2 bases and J dropped 1 base, with 15 bases sitting between them. CDR3 sequence reads: CASSPWVQAGSNQPQHF. The CDR3 nucleotides are TGTGCCAGCTCACCATGGGTCCAAGCGGGGAGCAATCAGCCCCAGCATTTT.

This sequence joins TRBV18 and TRBJ1-1, with D unresolved. Between the trimmed V and J ends, which lost 3 bases and 6 bases, there was a span of 14 bases. CDR3 length: 14 amino acids. Per germline, CDR1 KGHSH and CDR2 LQKENI. The CDR3 region is CASSPLEEGPEAFF. Here the CDR3 DNA reads TGTGCCAGCTCACCCCTGGAGGAGGGCCCTGAAGCTTTCTTT. The whole variable domain, filled in from reference TRBV18 and TRBJ1-1, reads NAGVMQNPRHLVRRRGQEARLRCSPMKGHSHVYWYRQLPEEGLKFMVYLQKENIIDESGMPKERFSAEFPKEGPSILRIQQVVRGDSAAYFCASSPLEEGPEAFFGQGTRLTVV.

V gene TRBV28 combines with J gene TRBJ2-7; 11 nucleotides agree with TRBD2. J gave up 3 bases and V 1 base, and 8 bases lay outside the gene matches. CDR1 MDHEN and CDR2 SYDVKM come from the germline V gene. The CDR3 contains 17 residues. The CDR3 DNA reads as TGTGCCAGCAGTTTATATTTCGGGACTAGCGGCGTCTACGAGCAGTACTTC. Its translation: CASSLYFGTSGVYEQYF.

The chain carries TRBV14 and TRBJ1-1; D ambiguous. CDR3 length equals 16 residues. CDR1 is SGHDN and CDR2 is FVKESK in the germline V gene. The germline V and J ends were trimmed by 4 bases and 1 base, with 16 bases remaining between them. The CDR3 nucleotides are TGTGCCAGCAGCCTCCCCGGCGCAGGAACGAACACTGAAGCTTTCTTT. This codes for CASSLPGAGTNTEAFF.

This chain uses TRBV29-1 with TRBJ1-2; 8 bases are a match to TRBD1. This CDR3 has 16 amino acids. Germline trimming cut 2 bases from V and 4 bases from J; bases unmatched to any gene: 12. Germline V gene lookup returns CDR1 SQVTM and CDR2 ANQGSEA. The CDR3 DNA reads TGCAGCGTTGAATCAAACCGACAGGGGCCCATCTATGGCTACACCTTC. Translation: CSVESNRQGPIYGYTF. The complete variable domain, with remaining parts taken from reference TRBV29-1 and TRBJ1-2, reads SAVISQKPSRDICQRGTSLTIQCQVDSQVTMMFWYRQQPGQSLTLIATANQGSEATYESGFVIDKFPISRPNLTFSTLTVSNMSPEDSSIYLCSVESNRQGPIYGYTFGSGTRLTVV.

The rearrangement links TRBV7-8 to TRBJ2-5; D may be TRBD1 (6 bases). CDR3 length equals 14 residues. V lost 5 bases and J 6 bases, leaving 16 bases between the germline ends. Germline assignment: CDR1 SGHVS and CDR2 FQNEAQ. CDR3 in DNA: TGTGCCAGCAGCGCGACAGGTGGAGAGAAGACCCAGTACTTC. This translates into CASSATGGEKTQYF. Drawing the rest from reference TRBV7-8 and TRBJ2-5, the complete variable domain is GAGVSQSPRYKVAKRGQDVALRCDPISGHVSLFWYQQALGQGPEFLTYFQNEAQLDKSGLPSDRFFAERPEGSVSTLKIQRTQQEDSAVYLCASSATGGEKTQYFGPGTRLLVL.

J is TRBJ2-7 and V is TRBV7-8; TRBD2 might be the D (5 bases). The germline V gene encodes CDR1 SGHVS and CDR2 FQNEAQ. V dropped 5 bases and J dropped 0 bases, with 17 bases sitting between them. The CDR3 is 16 residues long. Here the CDR3 reads CASSIYSALSSYEQYF. The DNA of the CDR3 is TGTGCCAGCAGCATTTATAGCGCCCTAAGCTCCTACGAGCAGTACTTC. Variable domain in full (rest from reference TRBV7-8 and TRBJ2-7): GAGVSQSPRYKVAKRGQDVALRCDPISGHVSLFWYQQALGQGPEFLTYFQNEAQLDKSGLPSDRFFAERPEGSVSTLKIQRTQQEDSAVYLCASSIYSALSSYEQYFGPGTRLTVT.

The chain combines TRBV7-9 with TRBJ2-5, with D hard to call. The V end was cut by 3 bases, the J end by 3 bases, with 5 bases between. There are 12 residues in the CDR3. The germline V gene encodes CDR1 SEHNR and CDR2 FQNEAQ (reference sequence). The CDR3 bases are TGTGCCAGCAGCTTCTCCGAAGAGACCCAGTACTTC. The encoded protein is CASSFSEETQYF.

V gene TRBV11-1 combines with J gene TRBJ2-7, with 8 positions matching TRBD2. The CDR3 is 15 residues long. Germline V gives CDR1 SGHAT, CDR2 FQDESV (reference sequence). The trim removed 5 bases at V and 3 bases at J, leaving 9 bases unmatched. Here the CDR3 reads CASSPRTSSNYEQYF. The DNA of the CDR3 is TGTGCCAGCAGCCCCCGGACTAGCAGCAACTACGAGCAGTACTTC.

Here the CDR3 reads CAWSGNSEDTQYF. The CDR3 bases are TGTGCCTGGAGCGGAAACTCGGAGGATACGCAGTATTTT. The chain is built from TRBV30 and TRBJ2-3; D remains unclear. CDR3 length: 13 amino acids. CDR1 and CDR2 from the germline V gene are GTSNPN and SVGIG (reference sequence). V dropped 3 bases and J dropped 6 bases, with 13 bases sitting between them. Supplemented by reference TRBV30 and TRBJ2-3, the full variable domain reads SQTIHQWPATLVQPVGSPLSLECTVEGTSNPNLYWYRQAAGRGLQLLFYSVGIGQISSEVPQNLSASRPQDRQFILSSKKLLLSDSGFYLCAWSGNSEDTQYFGPGTRLTVL.

V usage is TRBV5-1 and J usage is TRBJ1-1, with D unclear. From germline, CDR1 is SGHRS and CDR2 YFSETQ. Trimming stripped 3 bases from V and 3 bases from J, with 15 bases between. The CDR3 loop spans 15 amino acids. CDR3 sequence reads: CASSSRIRRDTEAFF. CDR3 DNA: TGCGCCAGCAGCTCGCGGATAAGGAGGGACACTGAAGCTTTCTTT.

The genes are TRBV30 and TRBJ2-1; tentatively, D is TRBD2 (6 bases). The CDR3 consists of 15 residues. CDR1 GTSNPN and CDR2 SVGIG come from the germline V gene (reference sequence). V gave up 1 base and J gave up 4 bases, with 14 bases separating them. The CDR3 loop is CAWSAAGTRYNEQFF. The CDR3 nucleotides read TGTGCCTGGAGTGCCGCCGGGACTCGTTACAATGAGCAGTTCTTC.

This sequence joins TRBV3-1 (or the pseudogene TRBV3-2) and TRBJ2-7, with 9 bases fitting TRBD2. The germline CDR1 and CDR2 sequences are LGHDT and YNNKEL (reference sequence). The CDR3 is 14 amino acids. V shed 4 bases and J 2 bases; nucleotides not matched to a gene: 3. Written as DNA, the CDR3 is TGTGCCAGCAGCCCTAGCGGGAACGCCTACGAGCAGTACTTC. Its protein product is CASSPSGNAYEQYF.

The chain recombines TRBV29-1 with TRBJ1-6; 7 bases align to TRBD1. CDR3 length: 16 residues. Germline trimming cut 7 bases from V and 10 bases from J; bases unmatched to any gene: 19. Germline CDR1 is SQVTM and CDR2 is ANQGSEA. The CDR3: CSALRSAQGCGSPLHF. Written as DNA, the CDR3 is TGCAGCGCCCTGAGGTCCGCACAGGGGTGTGGGTCACCCCTCCACTTT.

The gene calls are TRBV28 and TRBJ2-1; maybe TRBD1 (6 bases). The CDR3 has 14 residues. Deletions cut 2 bases from V and 4 bases from J, with 9 bases between. Germline CDR1 reads MDHEN; CDR2 reads SYDVKM. CDR3 bases: TGTGCCAGCAGTTTAGGGACATATTACAATGAGCAGTTCTTC. Residues: CASSLGTYYNEQFF.

The V and J genes are TRBV7-8 and TRBJ2-7; 10 nucleotides line up with TRBD1. There are 15 residues in the CDR3. The germline CDR1 and CDR2 sequences are SGHVS and FQNEAQ. Unmatched junction bases numbered 4, after V lost 1 base and J lost 4 bases. The CDR3 protein is CASSLVGQGKYEQYF. DNA of the CDR3: TGTGCCAGCAGCTTAGTGGGACAGGGGAAATACGAGCAGTACTTC.

In DNA form, the CDR3 reads TGTGCCAGCAGCCAAGGACAGGGATGGGGCACTGAAGCTTTCTTT. It yields the protein CASSQGQGWGTEAFF. The chain employs TRBV7-8 and TRBJ1-1, with TRBD1 matching over 8 bases. The V gene's germline CDR1 is SGHVS and CDR2 FQNEAQ. V dropped 5 bases and J dropped 4; count of bases not matched to a gene: 9. This CDR3 is 15 amino acids long. The variable domain in full, completed from reference TRBV7-8 and TRBJ1-1, reads GAGVSQSPRYKVAKRGQDVALRCDPISGHVSLFWYQQALGQGPEFLTYFQNEAQLDKSGLPSDRFFAERPEGSVSTLKIQRTQQEDSAVYLCASSQGQGWGTEAFFGQGTRLTVV.

The rearrangement links TRBV29-1 to TRBJ1-1; D gene ambiguous. The V end was cut by 3 bases, the J end by 6 bases, with 11 bases between. From germline, CDR1 is SQVTM and CDR2 ANQGSEA. The CDR3 contains 12 residues. The CDR3 sequence: CSVDHGRAEAFF. CDR3 sequence (DNA): TGCAGCGTTGATCATGGGAGAGCTGAAGCTTTCTTT.

This clone was recorded only once. This rearrangement joins TRBV7-9 to TRBJ1-2, with D possibly matching TRBD1 (6 bases). The CDR3 runs 16 residues. In germline, CDR1 is SEHNR, CDR2 FQNEAQ (reference sequence). V was trimmed by 5 bases and J by 5 bases, leaving 21 bases between them. The CDR3: CASSRNTGSGDYGYTF. In DNA, the CDR3 is TGTGCCAGCAGCCGAAACACAGGGTCAGGGGATTATGGCTACACCTTC.

The J gene is TRBJ2-2, the V gene TRBV11-3; a weak D match, TRBD1 (8 bases). The CDR3 contains 16 residues. The V and J ends lost 1 base and 5 bases respectively, with 14 bases between them. Germline V gene lookup returns CDR1 SGHNT and CDR2 YENEEA. The CDR3 loop is CASSLGYRGGTGELFF. The CDR3 nucleotides are TGTGCCAGCAGCTTAGGGTACAGGGGGGGGACCGGGGAGCTGTTTTTT.

This clone was detected a few times. The chain is built from TRBV4-2 and TRBJ2-7, with a tentative D call TRBD1 (8 bases). Looked up from germline, CDR1 is LGHNA and CDR2 is YNFKEQ. With 8 bases removed from V and 2 bases from J, the gap between germline ends came to 19 bases. The CDR3 covers 15 residues. This CDR3 is CASSQSGTGAYEQYF. CDR3 bases: TGTGCCAGCTCTCAGAGCGGGACAGGAGCCTACGAGCAGTACTTC.

This sequence joins TRBV19 and TRBJ1-2; no clear D. The V and J ends lost 7 bases and 1 base respectively, with 10 bases between them. Germline V gives CDR1 LNHDA, CDR2 SQIVND (reference sequence). CDR3 size: 13 residues. The CDR3 loop is CASTTLYNYGYTF. As DNA, the CDR3 is TGTGCCAGTACCACTCTGTATAACTATGGCTACACCTTC.

The V and J genes are TRBV4-1 and TRBJ2-7; D possibly corresponds to TRBD2 (6 bases). Trimming pared 4 bases from V and 1 base from J, leaving 17 bases between. Germline CDR1 is MGHRA and CDR2 is YSYEKL. The CDR3 loop spans 16 amino acids. The CDR3 protein is CASSLGGVTLSYEQYF. For the CDR3, the DNA is TGCGCCAGCAGCCTGGGGGGAGTCACCTTGTCCTACGAGCAGTACTTC.

The chain links TRBV21-1 to TRBJ1-5; the table assigns TRBD1, which was not confirmed against the DNA. TRBV21-1 is a known pseudogene. The CDR3 has 17 residues. The CDR3 region is CASSNTPGQESNQPQHF. The CDR3 DNA reads as TGTGCCAGCAGCAACACACCCGGACAGGAGAGCAATCAGCCCCAGCATTTT.

The chain has TRBV6-6 and TRBJ2-7; 12 nucleotides line up with TRBD2. Germline CDR1 and CDR2: MNHNY and SVGAGI (reference sequence). The CDR3 runs to 16 residues. V was pared by 2 bases and J by 4 bases, with 6 bases of the junction left unmatched. The CDR3, as DNA: TGTGCCAGCAGTTACCGGACTAGCGGGATCAGTTACGAGCAGTACGTC. This sequence encodes CASSYRTSGISYEQYV.

This chain links TRBV4-3 with TRBJ2-3; TRBD2 matches 7 bases. V lost 0 bases and J lost 2; bases outside the gene matches: 8. The CDR3 extends over 17 amino acids. Germline V lookup: CDR1 LGHNA, CDR2 YSLEER. The chain's CDR3 is CASSQDVGRELTDTQYF. For the CDR3, the DNA is TGCGCCAGCAGCCAAGATGTTGGGCGGGAGCTCACAGATACGCAGTATTTT.

The chain couples TRBV28 to TRBJ1-2; possibly TRBD1 for D (5 bases). The CDR3 covers 15 residues. Germline lookup yields CDR1 MDHEN and CDR2 SYDVKM. V lost 2 bases to trimming and J lost 4 bases, with 14 bases between them. In nucleotides, the CDR3 is TGTGCCAGCAGTTTACTTGGCAGGGAGGGCTATGGCTACACCTTC. This sequence encodes CASSLLGREGYGYTF.

This clone was found once. V and J are TRBV6-4 and TRBJ2-3, with TRBD2 as a possible D gene (6 bases). V was shortened by 0 bases and J by 9 bases, with 7 bases between the two germline ends. This CDR3 contains 12 residues. CDR1 is MRHNA, CDR2 SNTAGT, per germline. The CDR3 DNA follows: TGTGCCAGCAGTGACTCCGGAGGGACGCAGTATTTT. As protein: CASSDSGGTQYF.